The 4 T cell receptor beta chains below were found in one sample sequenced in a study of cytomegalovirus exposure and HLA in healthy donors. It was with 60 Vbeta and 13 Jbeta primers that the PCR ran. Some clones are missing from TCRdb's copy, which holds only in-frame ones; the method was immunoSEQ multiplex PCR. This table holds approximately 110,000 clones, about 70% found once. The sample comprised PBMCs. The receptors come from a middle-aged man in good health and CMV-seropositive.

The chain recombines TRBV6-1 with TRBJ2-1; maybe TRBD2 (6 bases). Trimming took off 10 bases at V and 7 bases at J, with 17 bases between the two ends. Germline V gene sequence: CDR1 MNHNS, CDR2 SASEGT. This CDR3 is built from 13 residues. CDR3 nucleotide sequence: TGTGCCATAAGGGAGGCTGGGGGGAATGAGCAGTTCTTC. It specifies CAIREAGGNEQFF.

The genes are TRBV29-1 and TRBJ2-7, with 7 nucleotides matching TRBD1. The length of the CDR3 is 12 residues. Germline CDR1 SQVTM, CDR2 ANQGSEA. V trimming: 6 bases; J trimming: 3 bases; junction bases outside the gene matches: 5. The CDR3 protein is CSVRDSRYEQYF. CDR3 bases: TGCAGCGTCCGGGACAGCCGCTACGAGCAGTACTTC.

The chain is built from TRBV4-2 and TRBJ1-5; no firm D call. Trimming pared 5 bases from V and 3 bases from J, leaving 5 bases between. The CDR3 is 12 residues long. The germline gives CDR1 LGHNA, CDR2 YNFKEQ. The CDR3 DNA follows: TGTGCCAGCAGCTACAACAATCAGCCCCAGCATTTT. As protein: CASSYNNQPQHF.

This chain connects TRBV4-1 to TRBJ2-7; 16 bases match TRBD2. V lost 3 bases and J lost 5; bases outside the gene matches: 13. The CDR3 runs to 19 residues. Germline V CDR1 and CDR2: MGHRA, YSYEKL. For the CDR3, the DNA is TGCGCCAGCAGCCACCCGGGACTAGCGGGAGGGCCTAATTTCGACGAGCAGTACTTC. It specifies CASSHPGLAGGPNFDEQYF.